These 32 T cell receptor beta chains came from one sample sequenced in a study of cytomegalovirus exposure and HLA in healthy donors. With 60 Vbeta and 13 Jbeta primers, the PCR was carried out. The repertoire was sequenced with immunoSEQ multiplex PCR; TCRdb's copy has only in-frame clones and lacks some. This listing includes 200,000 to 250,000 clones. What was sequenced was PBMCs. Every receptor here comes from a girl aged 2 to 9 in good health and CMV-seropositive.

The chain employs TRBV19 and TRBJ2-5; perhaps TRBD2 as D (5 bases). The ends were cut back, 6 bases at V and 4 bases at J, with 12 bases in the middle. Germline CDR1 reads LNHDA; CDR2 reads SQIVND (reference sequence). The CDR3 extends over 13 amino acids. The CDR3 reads CASSLGLRETQYF. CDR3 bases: TGTGCCAGTAGCCTCGGACTCAGAGAGACCCAGTACTTC.

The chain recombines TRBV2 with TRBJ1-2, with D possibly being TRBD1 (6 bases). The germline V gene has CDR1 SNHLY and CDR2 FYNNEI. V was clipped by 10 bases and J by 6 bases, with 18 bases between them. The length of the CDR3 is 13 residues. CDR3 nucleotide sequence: TGTGCCAACGTTAGGGGGACACATCATGGCTACACCTTC. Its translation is CANVRGTHHGYTF.

The CDR3 loop is CASSVDGTGYGEQYF. In DNA form, the CDR3 reads TGTGCCAGCAGCGTAGACGGGACAGGGTATGGGGAGCAGTACTTC. The V call is TRBV9, the J call TRBJ2-7; 9 bases agree with TRBD1. Germline CDR1 reads SGDLS; CDR2 reads YYNGEE. Trimming removed 0 bases from V and 7 bases from J; junction bases left unmatched: 8. The CDR3 is made up of 15 amino acids.

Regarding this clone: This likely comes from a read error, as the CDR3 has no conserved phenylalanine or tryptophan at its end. The CDR3 DNA is TGCGCCAGCAGTGAAGGCCAGGGGTATCAGCCCCAGCATTCT. Encoded protein: CASSEGQGYQPQHS. This chain connects TRBV10-1 to TRBJ1-5; possible D gene TRBD1, 6 bases. CDR3 length: 14 amino acids. V shed 3 bases and J shed 5 bases, with 11 bases lying between them. Germline V gene data show CDR1 as WNHNN and CDR2 as SYGVQD (reference sequence).

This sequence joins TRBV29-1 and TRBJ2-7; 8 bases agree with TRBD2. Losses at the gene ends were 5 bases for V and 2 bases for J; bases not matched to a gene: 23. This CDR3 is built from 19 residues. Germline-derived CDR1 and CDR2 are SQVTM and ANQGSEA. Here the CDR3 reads CSVLDPGSLLPGGTYEQYF. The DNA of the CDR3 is TGCAGCGTTCTCGATCCCGGGAGCCTGTTACCGGGGGGGACCTACGAGCAGTACTTC.

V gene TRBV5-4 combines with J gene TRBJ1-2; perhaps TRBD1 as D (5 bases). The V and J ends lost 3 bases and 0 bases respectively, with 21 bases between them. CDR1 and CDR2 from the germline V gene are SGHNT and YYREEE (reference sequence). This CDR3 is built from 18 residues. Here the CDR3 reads CASSSAWGRRGANYGYTF. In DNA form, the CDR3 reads TGTGCCAGCAGCTCTGCTTGGGGCCGAAGAGGAGCTAACTATGGCTACACCTTC.

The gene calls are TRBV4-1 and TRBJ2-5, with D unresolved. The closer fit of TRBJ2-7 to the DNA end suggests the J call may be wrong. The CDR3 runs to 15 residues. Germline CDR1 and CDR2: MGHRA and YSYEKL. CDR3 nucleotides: TGCGCCAGCAGCCAAGGGCGGAGAGGCTCCTACGAGCAGTACTTC. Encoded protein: CASSQGRRGSYEQYF.

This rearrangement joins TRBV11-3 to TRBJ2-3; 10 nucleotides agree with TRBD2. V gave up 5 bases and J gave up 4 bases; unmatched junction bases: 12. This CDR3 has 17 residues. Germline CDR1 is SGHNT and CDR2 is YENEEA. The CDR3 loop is CASSPGLLAGGADTQYF. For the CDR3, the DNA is TGTGCCAGCAGCCCCGGACTATTAGCGGGAGGTGCAGATACGCAGTATTTT.

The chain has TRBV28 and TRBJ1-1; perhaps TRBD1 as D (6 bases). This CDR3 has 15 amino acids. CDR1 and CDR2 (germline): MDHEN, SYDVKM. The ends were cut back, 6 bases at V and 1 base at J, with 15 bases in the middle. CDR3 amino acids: CASSRLGASNTEAFF. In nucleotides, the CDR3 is TGTGCCAGCAGCCGACTGGGGGCCTCGAACACTGAAGCTTTCTTT.

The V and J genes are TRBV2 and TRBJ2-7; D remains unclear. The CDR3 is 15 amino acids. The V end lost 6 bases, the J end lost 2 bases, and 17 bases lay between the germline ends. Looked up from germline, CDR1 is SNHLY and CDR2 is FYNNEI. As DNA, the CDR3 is TGTGCCAGCAGCCCCGACATTTACCGGACCTACGAGCAGTACTTC. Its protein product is CASSPDIYRTYEQYF.

The CDR3 sequence is CASSERYNRLAGEHYNEQFF. DNA for the CDR3: TGTGCCAGCAGTGAAAGGTACAACAGACTAGCGGGAGAACACTACAATGAGCAGTTCTTC. The chain combines TRBV6-1 with TRBJ2-1; 12 bases fit TRBD2. J gave up 3 bases and V 2 bases, and 14 bases lay outside the gene matches. The CDR3 is made up of 20 amino acids. Per germline, CDR1 MNHNS and CDR2 SASEGT.

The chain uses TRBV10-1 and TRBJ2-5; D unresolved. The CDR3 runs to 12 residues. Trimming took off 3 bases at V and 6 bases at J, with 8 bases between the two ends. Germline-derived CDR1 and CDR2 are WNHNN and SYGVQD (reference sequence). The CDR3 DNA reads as TGCGCCAGCAGTGAAGTCGCGAAGACCCAGTACTTC. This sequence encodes CASSEVAKTQYF.

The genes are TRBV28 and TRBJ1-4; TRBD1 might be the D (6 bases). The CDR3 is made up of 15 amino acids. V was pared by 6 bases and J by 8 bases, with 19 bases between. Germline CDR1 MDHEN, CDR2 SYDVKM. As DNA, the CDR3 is TGTGCCAGCAGCCCCGTCGGGCAGGGGATCGAAAAACTGTTTTTT. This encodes CASSPVGQGIEKLFF.

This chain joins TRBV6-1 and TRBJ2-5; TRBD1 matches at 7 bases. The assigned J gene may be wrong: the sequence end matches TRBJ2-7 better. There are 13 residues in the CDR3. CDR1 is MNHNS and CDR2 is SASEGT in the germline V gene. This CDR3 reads CASEEDRSYEQYF. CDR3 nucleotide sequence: TGTGCCAGCGAGGAGGACAGGTCCTACGAGCAGTACTTC.

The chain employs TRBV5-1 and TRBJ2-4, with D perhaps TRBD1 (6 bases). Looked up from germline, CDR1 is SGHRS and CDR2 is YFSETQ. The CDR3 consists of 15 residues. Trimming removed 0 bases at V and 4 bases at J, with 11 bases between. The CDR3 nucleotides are TGCGCCAGCAGCTTGGAACAGGGATCAAAAAACATTCAGTACTTC. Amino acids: CASSLEQGSKNIQYF.

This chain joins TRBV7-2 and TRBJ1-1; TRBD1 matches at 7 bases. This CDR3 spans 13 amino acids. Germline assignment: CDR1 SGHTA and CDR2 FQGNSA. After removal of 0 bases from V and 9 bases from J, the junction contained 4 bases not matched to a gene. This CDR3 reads CASSLARDRQAFF. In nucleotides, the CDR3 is TGTGCCAGCAGCTTAGCCCGGGACAGACAAGCTTTCTTT.

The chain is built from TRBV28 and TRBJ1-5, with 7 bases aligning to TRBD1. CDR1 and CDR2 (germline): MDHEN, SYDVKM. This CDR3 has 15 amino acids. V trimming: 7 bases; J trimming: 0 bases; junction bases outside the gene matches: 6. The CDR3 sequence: CASTAGGLSNQPQHF. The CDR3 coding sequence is TGTGCCAGCACCGCAGGGGGGCTTAGCAATCAGCCCCAGCATTTT.

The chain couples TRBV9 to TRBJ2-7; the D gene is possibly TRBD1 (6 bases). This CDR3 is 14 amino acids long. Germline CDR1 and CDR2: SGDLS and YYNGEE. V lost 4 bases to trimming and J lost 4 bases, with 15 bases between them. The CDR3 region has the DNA TGTGCCAGCAGCCCTCGGACAGCCCAATACGAGCAGTACTTC. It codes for CASSPRTAQYEQYF.

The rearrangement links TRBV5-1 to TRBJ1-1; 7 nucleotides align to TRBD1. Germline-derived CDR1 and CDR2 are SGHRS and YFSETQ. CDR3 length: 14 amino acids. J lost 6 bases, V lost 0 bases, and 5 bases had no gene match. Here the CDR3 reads CASSLVRGDAEAFF. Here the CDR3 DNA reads TGCGCCAGCAGCTTGGTCAGGGGGGATGCTGAAGCTTTCTTT.

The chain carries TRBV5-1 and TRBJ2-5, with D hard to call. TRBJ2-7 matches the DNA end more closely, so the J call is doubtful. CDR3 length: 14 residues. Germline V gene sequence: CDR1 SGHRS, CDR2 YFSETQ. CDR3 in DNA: TGCGCCAGCAGCTTGGAATACGCCTCCTACGAGCAGTACTTC. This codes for CASSLEYASYEQYF.

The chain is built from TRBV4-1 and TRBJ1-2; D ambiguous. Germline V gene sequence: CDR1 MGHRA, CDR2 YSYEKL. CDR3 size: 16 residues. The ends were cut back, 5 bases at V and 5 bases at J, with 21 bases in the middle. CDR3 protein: CASSELLSPVAYGYTF. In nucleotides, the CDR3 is TGCGCCAGCAGCGAACTCCTAAGCCCCGTTGCATATGGCTACACCTTC.

The CDR3 protein is CASSVAGTTDEAFF. The CDR3 nucleotides are TGTGCCAGCAGTGTAGCCGGGACAACCGATGAAGCTTTCTTT. The chain joins TRBV25-1 to TRBJ1-1, with a tentative D call TRBD1 (6 bases). Trimming shortened V by 4 bases and J by 7 bases, and 16 bases separated the two germline ends. The CDR3 is 14 amino acids. Germline V gene lookup returns CDR1 MGHDK and CDR2 SYGVNS.

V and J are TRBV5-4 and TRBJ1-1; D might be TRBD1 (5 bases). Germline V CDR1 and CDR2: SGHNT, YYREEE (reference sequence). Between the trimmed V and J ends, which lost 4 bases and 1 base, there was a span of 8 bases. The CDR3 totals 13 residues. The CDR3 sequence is CASSRGGNTEAFF. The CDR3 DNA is TGTGCCAGCAGCCGGGGGGGGAACACTGAAGCTTTCTTT.

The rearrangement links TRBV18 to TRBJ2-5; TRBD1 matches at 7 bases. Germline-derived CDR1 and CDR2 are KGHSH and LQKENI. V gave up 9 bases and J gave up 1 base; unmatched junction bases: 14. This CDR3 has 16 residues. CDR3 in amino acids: CASSEYDRAVQETQYF. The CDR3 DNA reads TGTGCCAGTTCAGAATACGACAGGGCCGTCCAAGAGACCCAGTACTTC.

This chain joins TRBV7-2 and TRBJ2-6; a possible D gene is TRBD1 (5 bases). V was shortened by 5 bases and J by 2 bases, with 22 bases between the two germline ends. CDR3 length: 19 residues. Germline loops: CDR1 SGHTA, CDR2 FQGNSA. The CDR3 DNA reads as TGTGCCAGCAGCCGAAGGCCCCCCGGTCAGGGCGCTGGGGCCAACGTCCTGACTTTC. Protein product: CASSRRPPGQGAGANVLTF.

In nucleotides, the CDR3 is TGTGCCAGCAGCGTGACAGGGGAGGGCACTGAAGCTTTCTTT. It specifies CASSVTGEGTEAFF. V is TRBV7-9 and J is TRBJ1-1, with 8 nucleotides matching TRBD1. Germline V gene sequence: CDR1 SEHNR, CDR2 FQNEAQ (reference sequence). With 5 bases clipped from V and 4 bases from J, the junction kept 6 bases outside the gene matches. The CDR3 totals 14 residues.

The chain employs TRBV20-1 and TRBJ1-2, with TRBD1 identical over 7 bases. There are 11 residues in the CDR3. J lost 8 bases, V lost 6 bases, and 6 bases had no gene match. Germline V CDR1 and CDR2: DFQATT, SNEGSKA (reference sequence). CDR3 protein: CSARPGQGYTF. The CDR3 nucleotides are TGCAGTGCCAGACCGGGACAGGGCTACACCTTC.

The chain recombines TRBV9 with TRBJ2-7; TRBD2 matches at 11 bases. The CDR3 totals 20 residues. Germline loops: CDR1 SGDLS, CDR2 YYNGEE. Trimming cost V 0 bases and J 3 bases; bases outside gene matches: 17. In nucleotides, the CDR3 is TGTGCCAGCAGCGTAGCTGGATTCCAATTGACTAGCGGGGAGCTCTACGAGCAGTACTTC. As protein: CASSVAGFQLTSGELYEQYF. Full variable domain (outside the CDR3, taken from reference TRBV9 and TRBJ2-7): DSGVTQTPKHLITATGQRVTLRCSPRSGDLSVYWYQQSLDQGLQFLIQYYNGEERAKGNILERFSAQQFPDLHSELNLSSLELGDSALYFCASSVAGFQLTSGELYEQYFGPGTRLTVT.

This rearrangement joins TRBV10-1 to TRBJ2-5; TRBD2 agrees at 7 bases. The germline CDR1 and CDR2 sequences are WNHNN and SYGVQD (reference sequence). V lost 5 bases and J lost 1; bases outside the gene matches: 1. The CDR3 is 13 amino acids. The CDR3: CASSSGAQETQYF. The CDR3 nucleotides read TGCGCCAGCAGTAGCGGGGCCCAAGAGACCCAGTACTTC.

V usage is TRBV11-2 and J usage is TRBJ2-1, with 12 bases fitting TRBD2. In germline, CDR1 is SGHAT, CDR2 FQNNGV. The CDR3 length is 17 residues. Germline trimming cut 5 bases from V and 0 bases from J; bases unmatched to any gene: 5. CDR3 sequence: CASSPRLAGDSYNEQFF. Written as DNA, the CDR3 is TGTGCCAGCAGCCCTAGACTAGCGGGAGACTCCTACAATGAGCAGTTCTTC.

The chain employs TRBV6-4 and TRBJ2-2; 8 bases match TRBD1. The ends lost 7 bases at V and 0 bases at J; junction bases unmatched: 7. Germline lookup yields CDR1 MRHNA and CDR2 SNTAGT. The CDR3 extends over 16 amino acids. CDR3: CASTAQGATNTGELFF. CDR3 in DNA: TGTGCCAGCACAGCCCAGGGGGCAACGAACACCGGGGAGCTGTTTTTT.

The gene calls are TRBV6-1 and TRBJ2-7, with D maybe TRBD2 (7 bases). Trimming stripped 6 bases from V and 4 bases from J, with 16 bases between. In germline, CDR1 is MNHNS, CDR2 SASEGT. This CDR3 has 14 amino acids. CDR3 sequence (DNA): TGTGCCAGCAGAGTCGCGGGGGCTGAGTACGAGCAGTACTTC. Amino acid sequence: CASRVAGAEYEQYF.